Presented here are 32 T cell receptor beta chains from one specimen sequenced in a study of cytomegalovirus exposure and HLA in healthy donors. The PCR made use of 60 Vbeta and 13 Jbeta primers. Here immunoSEQ multiplex PCR was the method, and the copy in TCRdb shows in-frame clones only, minus some. The sample holds 150,000 to 200,000 clones, around 81% seen once. The sequencing input was PBMCs. The source of these receptors is a woman younger than 45 in good health and CMV-seronegative.

This clone has a single count. The rearrangement joins TRBV27 to TRBJ2-3; D possibly corresponds to TRBD1 (5 bases). Germline V gives CDR1 MNHEY, CDR2 SMNVEV (reference sequence). Trimming stripped 4 bases from V and 2 bases from J, with 10 bases between. This CDR3 is 14 amino acids long. CDR3 bases: TGTGCCAGCAGTTGGGGCACTTACACAGATACGCAGTATTTT. Translated: CASSWGTYTDTQYF.

The count of this clone is one. The chain recombines TRBV7-2 with TRBJ1-2; 8 bases align to TRBD1. Losses at the gene ends were 5 bases for V and 3 bases for J; bases not matched to a gene: 5. Germline V gene data show CDR1 as SGHTA and CDR2 as FQGNSA. The CDR3 sequence is 14 residues long. The CDR3: CASSPMDRDYGYTF. In nucleotides, the CDR3 is TGTGCCAGCAGCCCAATGGACAGGGACTATGGCTACACCTTC.

This clone was detected once. This chain connects TRBV28 to TRBJ2-7; D unresolved. CDR3 length: 17 residues. The V and J ends lost 2 bases and 2 bases respectively, with 19 bases between them. Germline lookup yields CDR1 MDHEN and CDR2 SYDVKM. This CDR3 is CASSLPSPSLLTYEQYF. CDR3 in DNA: TGTGCCAGCAGTTTACCCTCGCCGAGTCTTTTAACCTACGAGCAGTACTTC. The full variable domain, completed using reference TRBV28 and TRBJ2-7, is DVKVTQSSRYLVKRTGEKVFLECVQDMDHENMFWYRQDPGLGLRLIYFSYDVKMKEKGDIPEGYSVSREKKERFSLILESASTNQTSMYLCASSLPSPSLLTYEQYFGPGTRLTVT.

This clone has a handful of counts. This sequence joins TRBV19 and TRBJ2-7, with TRBD1 matching 9 bases. Germline V gene sequence: CDR1 LNHDA, CDR2 SQIVND (reference sequence). The CDR3 loop spans 15 amino acids. Germline trimming cut 1 base from V and 3 bases from J; bases unmatched to any gene: 4. The CDR3 here is CASSIAGTGYYEQYF. DNA for the CDR3: TGTGCCAGTAGTATAGCCGGGACAGGGTACTACGAGCAGTACTTC.

This clone came up once. The chain combines TRBV7-6 with TRBJ1-1, with unresolved D. V gave up 6 bases and J gave up 5 bases, with 13 bases separating them. The CDR3 is made up of 13 amino acids. CDR1 is SGHVS, CDR2 FNYEAQ, per germline. DNA for the CDR3: TGTGCCAGCAGTCCGTCGGGGTTTACTGAAGCTTTCTTT. The encoded protein is CASSPSGFTEAFF.

The chain combines TRBV27 with TRBJ2-2, with D hard to call. Between the trimmed V and J ends, which lost 3 bases and 0 bases, there was a span of 8 bases. Germline V gene data show CDR1 as MNHEY and CDR2 as SMNVEV (reference sequence). The CDR3 contains 15 residues. CDR3 nucleotides: TGTGCCAGCAGTTTGGGCAGCCCGAACACCGGGGAGCTGTTTTTT. Protein: CASSLGSPNTGELFF.

The chain links TRBV7-2 to TRBJ1-5; TRBD1 is a possible D gene (5 bases). Germline loops: CDR1 SGHTA, CDR2 FQGNSA. The length of the CDR3 is 15 residues. The ends were cut back, 5 bases at V and 3 bases at J, with 14 bases in the middle. The CDR3 sequence: CASSNQAGPNQPQHF. CDR3 DNA sequence: TGTGCCAGCAGCAACCAGGCAGGGCCCAATCAGCCCCAGCATTTT.

The chain carries TRBV13 and TRBJ2-2; 7 nucleotides agree with TRBD1. Losses at the gene ends were 5 bases for V and 3 bases for J; bases not matched to a gene: 6. Germline loops: CDR1 PRHDT, CDR2 FYEKMQ (reference sequence). The CDR3 extends over 15 amino acids. CDR3 in amino acids: CASSPWTGYTGELFF. The CDR3 nucleotides read TGTGCCAGCAGCCCTTGGACAGGCTACACCGGGGAGCTGTTTTTT.

The genes are TRBV7-9 and TRBJ2-1; 8 positions match TRBD2. Per the germline V gene, CDR1 is SEHNR and CDR2 is FQNEAQ (reference sequence). Unmatched junction bases numbered 7, after V lost 3 bases and J lost 3 bases. The length of the CDR3 is 16 residues. The CDR3 sequence: CASSFVPGLDYNEQFF. The CDR3, as DNA: TGTGCCAGCAGCTTTGTCCCGGGACTAGACTACAATGAGCAGTTCTTC.

This clone has more than one count but fewer than ten. Within the sample, other DNA sequences also encode this same CDR3. The CDR3 nucleotides read TGTGCCAGCAGCGTAGACCCGACAGGGGTCCTCTACGAGCAGTACTTC. Protein sequence: CASSVDPTGVLYEQYF. The gene calls are TRBV9 and TRBJ2-7; TRBD1 matches at 8 bases. J lost 3 bases, V lost 0 bases, and 8 bases had no gene match. In germline, CDR1 is SGDLS, CDR2 YYNGEE. The CDR3 is 16 amino acids.

This clone was counted a few times. CDR3 sequence (DNA): TGTGCCAGCAGTCCCCCGAGTAGGCCCCAGCATTTT. It is translated as CASSPPSRPQHF. The rearrangement uses TRBV6-6 and TRBJ1-5; the D is unclear. CDR1 is MNHNY, CDR2 SVGAGI, per germline (reference sequence). This CDR3 has 12 residues. Deletions cut 5 bases from V and 9 bases from J, with 11 bases between.

The chain employs TRBV5-1 and TRBJ1-3, with D uncertain. V gave up 0 bases and J gave up 2 bases, with 6 bases separating them. Per the germline V gene, CDR1 is SGHRS and CDR2 is YFSETQ. CDR3 length: 14 residues. The CDR3 is CASSLESAGNTIYF. In DNA form, the CDR3 reads TGCGCCAGCAGCTTGGAGTCAGCTGGAAACACCATATATTTT.

The chain is built from TRBV7-9 and TRBJ2-3; maybe TRBD1 (6 bases). Per the germline V gene, CDR1 is SEHNR and CDR2 is FQNEAQ (reference sequence). The CDR3 sequence is 14 residues long. V gave up 5 bases and J gave up 0 bases, with 9 bases separating them. CDR3 in DNA: TGTGCCAGCAGCAGGGACATAAGCACAGATACGCAGTATTTT. Amino acids: CASSRDISTDTQYF.

The chain recombines TRBV4-3 with TRBJ2-1; TRBD2 is a possible D gene (7 bases). This CDR3 spans 16 amino acids. Trimming shortened V by 3 bases and J by 2 bases, and 14 bases separated the two germline ends. The germline V gene has CDR1 LGHNA and CDR2 YSLEER. CDR3 amino acids: CASSHQTGGTYNEQFF. The CDR3, as DNA: TGCGCCAGCAGCCATCAAACGGGGGGCACCTACAATGAGCAGTTCTTC.

This sequence joins TRBV11-2 and TRBJ2-7, with 8 bases matching TRBD1. V gave up 4 bases and J gave up 4 bases; unmatched junction bases: 6. Per the germline V gene, CDR1 is SGHAT and CDR2 is FQNNGV. The CDR3 extends over 14 amino acids. CDR3 bases: TGTGCCAGCAGCTCCCGGGACAGGCTTTACGAGCAGTACTTC. Protein product: CASSSRDRLYEQYF.

The chain has TRBV29-1 and TRBJ1-3; D is ambiguous. V was cut by 0 bases and J by 3 bases, with 12 bases left in between. Germline V gives CDR1 SQVTM, CDR2 ANQGSEA. The CDR3 runs to 15 residues. CDR3 bases: TGCAGCGTTGAAGAGAGCAGCGGGCTTGGAAACACCATATATTTT. The encoded protein is CSVEESSGLGNTIYF.

CDR3 in DNA: TGTGCCAGCAGTTTGACAGGGAATGAGCAGTTCTTC. Translated: CASSLTGNEQFF. The rearrangement joins TRBV27 to TRBJ2-1; 7 positions match TRBD1. The V gene end was trimmed by 3 bases and the J gene end by 7 bases; junction bases not matched to a gene: 0. CDR3 length: 12 residues. Germline CDR1 MNHEY, CDR2 SMNVEV (reference sequence).

The rearrangement joins TRBV25-1 to TRBJ2-7; 10 positions agree with TRBD2. This CDR3 has 15 amino acids. Germline V gives CDR1 MGHDK, CDR2 SYGVNS. The V and J ends lost 6 bases and 0 bases, in that order; junction bases with no gene match: 5. The CDR3 protein is CASRTAGGSSYEQYF. The CDR3, as DNA: TGTGCCAGCAGGACAGCGGGGGGGAGCTCCTACGAGCAGTACTTC.

This clone appeared a single time. This chain uses TRBV5-1 with TRBJ1-2; no reliable D call. The CDR3 covers 14 residues. Trimming pared 4 bases from V and 1 base from J, leaving 11 bases between. CDR1 SGHRS and CDR2 YFSETQ come from the germline V gene. CDR3 residues: CASSPSGDNYGYTF. The CDR3 region has the DNA TGCGCCAGCAGCCCAAGCGGAGATAACTATGGCTACACCTTC.

This clone has only a few counts. This rearrangement joins TRBV29-1 to TRBJ1-2; 7 bases align to TRBD1. This CDR3 is 12 amino acids long. The ends lost 7 bases at V and 6 bases at J; junction bases unmatched: 8. Germline V gene data show CDR1 as SQVTM and CDR2 as ANQGSEA. The CDR3 nucleotides are TGCAGCGGTCAGACAGGGTCAAATGGCTACACCTTC. This translates into CSGQTGSNGYTF.

V is TRBV11-2 and J is TRBJ2-1; TRBD2 matches 10 bases. This CDR3 is 15 amino acids long. The J segment lost 10 bases and the V segment lost 3 bases, leaving 9 bases of the junction unmatched. Germline V gives CDR1 SGHAT, CDR2 FQNNGV. In DNA, the CDR3 is TGTGCCAGCAGCTTCGTAACGCTAGCGGGAGCCGAGCAGTTCTTC. It codes for CASSFVTLAGAEQFF.

This rearrangement joins TRBV28 to TRBJ1-3; D may be TRBD1 (6 bases). CDR1 is MDHEN and CDR2 is SYDVKM in the germline V gene. Between the trimmed V and J ends, which lost 1 base and 2 bases, there was a span of 12 bases. The CDR3 has 16 amino acids. The CDR3, as DNA: TGTGCCAGCAGTTTATTAGGGGGGGGAGCTGGAAACACCATATATTTT. Its protein is CASSLLGGGAGNTIYF.

The chain carries TRBV7-6 and TRBJ2-1, with 9 bases matching TRBD2. CDR1 is SGHVS, CDR2 FNYEAQ, per germline. Trimming took 5 bases from V and 2 from J; bases not matched to a gene: 4. This CDR3 comprises 15 residues. The CDR3 sequence: CASSLLAGAYNEQFF. CDR3 in DNA: TGTGCCAGCAGCCTATTAGCGGGGGCCTACAATGAGCAGTTCTTC.

The chain recombines TRBV10-3 with TRBJ1-2; D remains unclear. The germline V and J ends were trimmed by 2 bases and 3 bases, with 13 bases remaining between them. The germline gives CDR1 ENHRY, CDR2 SYGVKD. This CDR3 has 15 residues. The CDR3 protein is CAISEAPGRDYGYTF. In nucleotides, the CDR3 is TGTGCCATCAGTGAGGCTCCTGGGAGGGACTATGGCTACACCTTC.

V and J are TRBV28 and TRBJ2-7, with 7 bases matching TRBD2. Losses at the gene ends were 5 bases for V and 6 bases for J; bases not matched to a gene: 13. The CDR3 contains 15 residues. Per germline, CDR1 MDHEN and CDR2 SYDVKM. The CDR3 DNA sequence: TGTGCCAGCAGTATACACAAGGCCCCGGGGGGCGAGCAGTACTTC. Its translation: CASSIHKAPGGEQYF. The whole variable domain, remainder taken from reference TRBV28 and TRBJ2-7, is DVKVTQSSRYLVKRTGEKVFLECVQDMDHENMFWYRQDPGLGLRLIYFSYDVKMKEKGDIPEGYSVSREKKERFSLILESASTNQTSMYLCASSIHKAPGGEQYFGPGTRLTVT.

The chain carries TRBV28 and TRBJ2-1; no clear D. CDR3 length: 13 residues. Trimming cost V 1 base and J 7 bases, with 8 bases left between them. The V gene's germline CDR1 is MDHEN and CDR2 SYDVKM. As DNA, the CDR3 is TGTGCCAGCAGTTTATCCGGTGTTAATGAGCAGTTCTTC. As protein: CASSLSGVNEQFF.

V gene TRBV5-6 combines with J gene TRBJ2-2, with D possibly being TRBD1 (5 bases). Germline assignment: CDR1 SGHDT and CDR2 YYEEEE. The V gene lost 0 bases and the J gene lost 14 bases, with 8 bases spanning the gap. There are 11 residues in the CDR3. CDR3 in DNA: TGTGCCAGCAGCTTGGTAGGACAACTGTTTTTT. It codes for CASSLVGQLFF.

The rearrangement uses TRBV2 and TRBJ2-3, with 9 positions matching TRBD1. The CDR3 length is 14 residues. J gave up 3 bases and V 6 bases, and 4 bases lay outside the gene matches. Germline V gives CDR1 SNHLY, CDR2 FYNNEI. The CDR3 protein is CASSPGTGTDTQYF. DNA of the CDR3: TGTGCCAGCAGCCCCGGGACAGGGACAGATACGCAGTATTTT.

The chain recombines TRBV6-5 with TRBJ2-7, with 11 bases aligning to TRBD2. The germline V gene encodes CDR1 MNHEY and CDR2 SVGAGI. This CDR3 spans 15 amino acids. V lost 6 bases to trimming and J lost 3 bases; unmatched junction nucleotides: 7. CDR3 sequence: CASSRYTSGGYEQYF. The CDR3 DNA reads TGTGCCAGCAGCCGATATACTAGCGGGGGCTACGAGCAGTACTTC.

The chain couples TRBV29-1 to TRBJ2-1, with TRBD1 as a possible D gene (7 bases). Germline V CDR1 and CDR2: SQVTM, ANQGSEA. The CDR3 has 13 amino acids. The V end lost 4 bases, the J end lost 3 bases, and 10 bases lay between the germline ends. The CDR3 nucleotides read TGCAGCGTTGGACAGGGAGGCTACAATGAGCAGTTCTTC. This codes for CSVGQGGYNEQFF.

CDR3 coding DNA: TGTGCCAGTAGTCAGACAGGGGCCGGTGAGCAGTTCTTC. Amino acids: CASSQTGAGEQFF. V gene TRBV19 combines with J gene TRBJ2-1, with 8 bases identical to TRBD1. CDR1 is LNHDA and CDR2 is SQIVND in the germline V gene (reference sequence). Trimming took 5 bases from V and 9 from J; bases not matched to a gene: 6. The CDR3 spans 13 residues. Complete variable domain (other parts from reference TRBV19 and TRBJ2-1): DGGITQSPKYLFRKEGQNVTLSCEQNLNHDAMYWYRQDPGQGLRLIYYSQIVNDFQKGDIAEGYSVSREKKESFPLTVTSAQKNPTAFYLCASSQTGAGEQFFGPGTRLTVL.

V gene TRBV6-5 combines with J gene TRBJ2-6, with D perhaps matching TRBD1 (5 bases). This CDR3 spans 15 amino acids. Germline assignment: CDR1 MNHEY and CDR2 SVGAGI. Trimming took off 9 bases at V and 0 bases at J, with 12 bases between the two ends. CDR3 amino acids: CASPGLSSGANVLTF. CDR3 nucleotide sequence: TGTGCCAGTCCAGGGCTAAGCTCTGGGGCCAACGTCCTGACTTTC.